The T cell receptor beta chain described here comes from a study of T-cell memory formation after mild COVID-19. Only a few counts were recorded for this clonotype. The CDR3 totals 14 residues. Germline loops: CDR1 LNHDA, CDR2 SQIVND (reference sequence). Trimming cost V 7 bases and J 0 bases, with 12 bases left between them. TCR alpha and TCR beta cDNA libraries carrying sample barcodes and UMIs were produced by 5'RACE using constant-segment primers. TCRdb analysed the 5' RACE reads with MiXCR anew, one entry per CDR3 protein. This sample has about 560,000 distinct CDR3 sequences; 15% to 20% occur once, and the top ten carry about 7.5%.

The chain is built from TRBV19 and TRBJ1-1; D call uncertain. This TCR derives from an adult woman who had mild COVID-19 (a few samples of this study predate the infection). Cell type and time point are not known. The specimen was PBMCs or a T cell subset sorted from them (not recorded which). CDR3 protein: CASTDGILNTEAFF. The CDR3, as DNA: TGTGCCAGTACCGACGGGATATTGAACACTGAAGCTTTCTTT.